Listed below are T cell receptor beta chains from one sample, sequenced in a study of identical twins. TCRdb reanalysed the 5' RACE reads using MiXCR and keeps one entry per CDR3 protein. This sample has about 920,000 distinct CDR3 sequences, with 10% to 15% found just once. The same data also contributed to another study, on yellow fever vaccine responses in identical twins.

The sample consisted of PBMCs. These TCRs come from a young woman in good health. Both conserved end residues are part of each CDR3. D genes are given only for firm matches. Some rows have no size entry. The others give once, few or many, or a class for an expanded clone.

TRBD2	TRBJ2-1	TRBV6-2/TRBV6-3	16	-	TGTGCCAGCAGTTACTCCGGGCGGGGGGGCTACAATGAGCAGTTCTTC	CASSYSGRGGYNEQFF
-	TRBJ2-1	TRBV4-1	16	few	TGCGCCAGCAGCCAAATTGGGCGGGGCCCCTACAATGAGCAGTTCTTC	CASSQIGRGPYNEQFF
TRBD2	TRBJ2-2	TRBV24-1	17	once	TGTGCCACCAGTGAGGTGGGACTAGCGGATAGGGCCGGGGAGCTGTTTTTT	CATSEVGLADRAGELFF
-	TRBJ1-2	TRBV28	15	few	TGTGCCAGCAGCCCGGCCCCCTCGGGAGACTATGGCTACACCTTC	CASSPAPSGDYGYTF
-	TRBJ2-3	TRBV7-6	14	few	TGTGCCAGCAGCTTATATGGTCTCACCGATACGCAGTATTTT	CASSLYGLTDTQYF
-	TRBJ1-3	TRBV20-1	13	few	TGCAGTGCTAGTGACAGCCGGGGAAACACCATATATTTT	CSASDSRGNTIYF
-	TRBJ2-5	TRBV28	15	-	TGTGCCAGCAGTTTCGGGGACCTGTACCAAGAGACCCAGTACTTC	CASSFGDLYQETQYF
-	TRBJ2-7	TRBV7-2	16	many	TGTGCCAGCAGCTTACGGGGCAGTAGCGGCTCCTACGAGCAGTACTTC	CASSLRGSSGSYEQYF
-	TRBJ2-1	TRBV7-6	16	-	TGTGCCAGCAGCTCGATTAGGGACAAGAGGAGCAATGAGCAGTTCTTC	CASSSIRDKRSNEQFF
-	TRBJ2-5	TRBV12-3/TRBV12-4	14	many	TGTGCCAGCAGTTTCGGCAGGGCACAAGAGACCCAGTACTTC	CASSFGRAQETQYF
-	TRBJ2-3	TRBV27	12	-	TGTGCCAGCAGCACAATATCCGATACGCAGTATTTT	CASSTISDTQYF
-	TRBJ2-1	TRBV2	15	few	TGTGCCAGCACCCTGGGACGGTGGCTGGTCAATGAGCAGTTCTTC	CASTLGRWLVNEQFF
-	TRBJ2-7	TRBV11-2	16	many	TGTGCCAGCAGCTTAAGACGGGATACGGCTTTGTACGAGCAGTACTTC	CASSLRRDTALYEQYF
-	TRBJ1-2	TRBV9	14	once	TGTGCCAGCAGCGCCCAGGACGCCTACTATGGCTACACCTTT	CASSAQDAYYGYTF
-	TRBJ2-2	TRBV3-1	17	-	TGTGCCAGCAGCCGTTTTATGCCCACCGGAGTATCCGGGGAGCTGTTTTTT	CASSRFMPTGVSGELFF
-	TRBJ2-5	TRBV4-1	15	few	TGCGCCAGCAGCCAAGAAGGCTACAACCAAGAGACCCAGTACTTC	CASSQEGYNQETQYF
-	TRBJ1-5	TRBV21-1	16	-	TGTGCCAGCAGCAAGAGTGAAGGACAGATCAATCAGCCCCAGCATTTT	CASSKSEGQINQPQHF
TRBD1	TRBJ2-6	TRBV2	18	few	TGTGCCAGCAGTGATCCAGGGGGCGTACCCTCTGGGGCCAACGTCCTGACTTTC	CASSDPGGVPSGANVLTF
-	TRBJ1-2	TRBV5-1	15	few	TGCGCCAGCAGCTTGGCCGCAGGCATCATCTATGGCTACACCTTC	CASSLAAGIIYGYTF